A selection of T cell receptor beta chains follows, all from one sample in a study of graft-versus-host responses after intestinal transplantation. Produced via immunoSEQ multiplex PCR; TCRdb's table is partial and in-frame only. The sample shows around 70,000 clones, around 92% of them seen only once. Their antigen targets remain unknown. The input for sequencing was unstimulated CD8+ T cells sorted from spleen or lymph node cells, taken before intestinal transplant. The origin of the receptors is a human donor who received an intestinal transplant. Each CDR3 is given with its conserved first and last residue. Clone size is given for some rows only: seen once, a few or many times, or a class if the clone is expanded.

>TRBV29-1|TRBJ1-5|.
CSVGQGINQPQHF
>TRBV9|TRBJ2-1|.
CASSVESGLVNEQFF
>TRBV28|TRBJ2-2|.
CASSFLSHYTGELFF
>TRBV9|TRBJ1-3|few
CASSVDKGPGNTIYF
>TRBV27|TRBJ2-1|.
CASRHSSGSLNEQFF
>TRBV2|TRBJ2-3|.
CASRVPGQGALDTQYF
>TRBV19|TRBJ2-1|.
CASSSGGQYNEQFF
>TRBV29-1|TRBJ2-1|.
CSVEDSNGIREQFF
>TRBV6-1|TRBJ1-4|.
CASSEEGANEKLFF
>TRBV20-1|TRBJ2-3|.
CSALDTQYF
>TRBV27|TRBJ2-7|.
CASSNHPQGNEQYF
>TRBV7-9|TRBJ2-7|.
CASSLRAGTGAYEQYF
>TRBV30|TRBJ2-1|.
CAWQGVHGPSSYNEQFF
>TRBV6-1|TRBJ2-7|.
CASRLDDSPLYEQYF
>TRBV2|TRBJ1-6|.
CASSEDGGGNSPLHF
>TRBV28|TRBJ1-2|.
CASSLSGRAGYTF
>TRBV7-2|TRBJ2-7|.
CASSLTSGPSYEQYF
>TRBV21-1|TRBJ2-7|.
CASCRDRLYEQYF
>TRBV27|TRBJ2-1|.
CASSLTSGSSYNEQFF